The 14 T cell receptor beta chains reported below all come from one sample, sequenced in a study of blood T cell repertoires in COVID-19. Data came from immunoSEQ multiplex PCR; TCRdb stores just in-frame clones and leaves some out. The data contain 100,000 to 150,000 clones, around 86% of them singletons. The source material was peripheral blood. The receptor source for this set is a woman aged 70-85 years with COVID-19, enrolled during active disease.

The chain carries TRBV21-1 and TRBJ2-3; the D call of TRBD2 is as the table states it, not checked on the DNA. TRBV21-1 is an annotated pseudogene. The CDR3 is 15 residues long. The CDR3 DNA is TGTGCCAGCAGGCCGGGACTAGGGAGCACAGATACGCAGTATTTT. It translates to CASRPGLGSTDTQYF.

The V and J genes are TRBV6-5 and TRBJ1-2; D gene uncertain. The V gene lost 4 bases and the J gene lost 3 bases, with 18 bases spanning the gap. This CDR3 comprises 16 residues. The germline V gene has CDR1 MNHEY and CDR2 SVGAGI. As DNA, the CDR3 is TGTGCCAGCAGTTTTTCACCCTATACCCTGGACTATGGCTACACCTTC. Residues: CASSFSPYTLDYGYTF.

This clone came up once. The chain couples TRBV9 to TRBJ1-5, with 8 bases that match TRBD1. Looked up from germline, CDR1 is SGDLS and CDR2 is YYNGEE. V dropped 5 bases and J dropped 5; count of bases not matched to a gene: 15. The CDR3 extends over 17 amino acids. This CDR3 reads CASRINTGQGPDQPQHF. In nucleotides, the CDR3 is TGTGCCAGCAGGATAAATACTGGACAGGGTCCAGATCAGCCCCAGCATTTT.

The chain recombines TRBV5-1 with TRBJ2-2; 14 positions agree with TRBD2. This CDR3 region has 19 residues. Germline-derived CDR1 and CDR2 are SGHRS and YFSETQ. V shed 4 bases, J shed 1 base, and the junction held 9 bases outside the gene matches. This CDR3 is CASSKPGTSGGENTGELFF. The CDR3 DNA reads TGCGCCAGCAGCAAGCCCGGGACTAGCGGGGGAGAGAACACCGGGGAGCTGTTTTTT.

V usage is TRBV30 and J usage is TRBJ2-6, with D perhaps TRBD2 (6 bases). The germline V gene encodes CDR1 GTSNPN and CDR2 SVGIG (reference sequence). Trimming pared 2 bases from V and 4 bases from J, leaving 21 bases between. The CDR3 sequence is 18 residues long. CDR3 sequence (DNA): TGTGCCTGGAGTTCTCACCCTGGGGGGTCGGGAGGGGCCAACGTCCTGACTTTC. Amino acid sequence: CAWSSHPGGSGGANVLTF.

In DNA, the CDR3 is TGTGCCTGGATTGGTCAGGGGCATATGGGTTCACCCCTCCACTTT. Amino acids: CAWIGQGHMGSPLHF. This rearrangement joins TRBV30 to TRBJ1-6; D may be TRBD1 (6 bases). The CDR3 is 15 residues long. Trimming left V 4 bases short and J 9 bases short, with 19 bases between. CDR1 is GTSNPN, CDR2 SVGIG, per germline (reference sequence).

The rearrangement links TRBV11-2 to TRBJ1-5; a possible D gene is TRBD1 (6 bases). Germline values: CDR1 SGHAT, CDR2 FQNNGV. The CDR3 is 17 amino acids. V was shortened by 5 bases and J by 1 base, with 18 bases between the two germline ends. The CDR3 here is CASSASTGPLSNQPQHF. The CDR3 nucleotides read TGTGCCAGCAGCGCCTCGACAGGCCCCCTAAGCAATCAGCCCCAGCATTTT.

The chain combines TRBV9 with TRBJ1-4; a weak D match, TRBD1 (6 bases). CDR3 length equals 13 residues. The germline V and J ends were trimmed by 3 bases and 8 bases, with 11 bases remaining between them. Germline assignment: CDR1 SGDLS and CDR2 YYNGEE. CDR3 in DNA: TGTGCCAGCAGCGCCGGGACACAAGAAAAACTGTTTTTT. It is translated as CASSAGTQEKLFF. Complete variable domain (other parts from reference TRBV9 and TRBJ1-4): DSGVTQTPKHLITATGQRVTLRCSPRSGDLSVYWYQQSLDQGLQFLIQYYNGEERAKGNILERFSAQQFPDLHSELNLSSLELGDSALYFCASSAGTQEKLFFGSGTQLSVL.

The J gene is TRBJ2-2, the V gene TRBV28; 9 bases are a match to TRBD1. The CDR3 is 14 amino acids. Germline-derived CDR1 and CDR2 are MDHEN and SYDVKM. After removal of 8 bases from V and 5 bases from J, the junction contained 6 bases not matched to a gene. CDR3 DNA sequence: TGTGCCAGCTTAGGGGACAGGGTGACCGGGGAGCTGTTTTTT. Translation: CASLGDRVTGELFF.

The chain uses TRBV19 and TRBJ2-2; D unresolved. The V gene's germline CDR1 is LNHDA and CDR2 SQIVND (reference sequence). The V gene lost 3 bases and the J gene lost 6 bases, with 8 bases spanning the gap. The CDR3 runs to 13 residues. The CDR3 here is CASSMRSPGELFF. The DNA of the CDR3 is TGTGCCAGTAGTATGAGGTCGCCCGGGGAGCTGTTTTTT.

This chain joins TRBV6-6 and TRBJ2-7, with D possibly matching TRBD2 (7 bases). The CDR3 totals 14 residues. Germline V gives CDR1 MNHNY, CDR2 SVGAGI (reference sequence). Between the trimmed V and J ends, which lost 2 bases and 1 base, there was a span of 9 bases. CDR3 in amino acids: CASSYRGASYEQYF. CDR3 bases: TGTGCCAGCAGTTACCGGGGGGCTTCCTACGAGCAGTACTTC.

J is TRBJ1-4 and V is TRBV7-2; 7 nucleotides match TRBD1. This CDR3 has 14 residues. V lost 5 bases and J lost 8; bases outside the gene matches: 8. The germline V gene has CDR1 SGHTA and CDR2 FQGNSA. CDR3 residues: CASSPGQRREKLFF. CDR3 nucleotides: TGTGCCAGCAGCCCGGGACAGAGGAGAGAAAAACTGTTTTTT.

The chain recombines TRBV7-9 with TRBJ2-7; no firm D call. Germline values: CDR1 SEHNR, CDR2 FQNEAQ (reference sequence). V lost 4 bases and J 1 base, leaving 8 bases between the germline ends. The CDR3 consists of 13 residues. CDR3 nucleotide sequence: TGTGCCAGCAGCTCAGTCCAGTCCTACGAGCAGTACTTC. Translation gives CASSSVQSYEQYF.

The rearrangement links TRBV5-1 to TRBJ1-6; D remains ambiguous. The V gene lost 4 bases and the J gene lost 10 bases, with 18 bases spanning the gap. CDR1 is SGHRS, CDR2 YFSETQ, per germline. The CDR3 runs 15 residues. The CDR3 bases are TGCGCCAGCAGCCTGGACGGGTTTGGGTGGTCACCCCTCCACTTT. Protein: CASSLDGFGWSPLHF.